This entry concerns a single T cell receptor (beta chain). The sample belongs to a study of blood T cells in healthy people across ages. The CDR3 sequence is 12 residues long. Deletions cut 4 bases from V and 8 bases from J, with 10 bases between. Germline CDR1 and CDR2: SGHNT and YENEEA. A J-beta primer mix and a sample-barcoded 5' primer were used in a second PCR of about 7 to 11 cycles. TCRdb processed the 5' RACE reads anew with MiXCR; each CDR3 protein has one entry. The data hold around 900,000 distinct CDR3 sequences, with roughly half observed a single time. This TCR was sampled from a woman aged 55-70 years in good health. This chain joins TRBV11-3 and TRBJ2-3; tentatively, D is TRBD2 (5 bases). Sequences were obtained from blood. The CDR3 DNA follows: TGTGCCAGCAGCTCCTCCGGGGTTACGCAGTATTTT. As protein: CASSSSGVTQYF.